This paragraph reports one T cell receptor (beta chain). This sample was included in a study of control samples from healthy donors and cancer patients. Generated by immunoSEQ multiplex PCR, the TCRdb table keeps only in-frame clones and is missing some. The data show over 150,000 clones, 94% seen once. CDR3 length: 14 amino acids. Per the germline V gene, CDR1 is MNHEY and CDR2 is SVGAGI. Trimming took 2 bases from V and 7 from J; bases not matched to a gene: 5. Source material: PBMCs. The receptor comes from a man aged 55-75 years with colorectal cancer. The gene calls are TRBV6-5 and TRBJ1-2; 9 bases line up with TRBD1. The CDR3 sequence is CASSYGTGIGGYTF. In DNA, the CDR3 is TGTGCCAGCAGTTACGGGACAGGGATCGGTGGCTACACCTTC.